The entry below describes one T cell receptor beta chain. These data come from a study of blood T cell repertoires in COVID-19. Study information: Researchers got acute and convalescent COVID-19 samples from the United States, Italy and Spain. From T cells, B-cell-depleted T cells, or PBMCs came the material, which was cDNA or gDNA.

Methods used by the authors: Estimates of nucleated cell counts were drawn from the amplification of reference gene primers. TCRdb keeps only in-frame clones here, not all; method: immunoSEQ multiplex PCR. The V and J calls and clone size were taken over from that table, and D and trimming were inferred from the DNA. The data hold tens of thousands of clones, with about nine tenths observed a single time. The sequencing input was peripheral blood. This receptor was identified in a middle-aged man with active COVID-19.

CDR3 region: CASSSYGPTDTQYF. Written as DNA, the CDR3 is TGTGCCAGCAGCTCCTATGGGCCCACAGATACGCAGTATTTT. The genes are TRBV5-6 and TRBJ2-3; unclear D gene. Germline V gene data show CDR1 as SGHDT and CDR2 as YYEEEE. This CDR3 comprises 14 residues. V lost 3 bases and J 2 bases, leaving 10 bases between the germline ends.